The clone carrying this T cell receptor (beta chain) has a handful of counts. This entry comes from a study of response to subunit inactivated influenza vaccine. A single record per CDR3 protein comes from TCRdb applying MiXCR to the RT-PCR reads. The sample lists roughly 700,000 distinct CDR3 sequences, approximately 15% seen once, with 6% to 8% in the top ten. This clonotype originated in a man aged 45 to 65 who received an inactivated influenza vaccine. The specimen was PBMCs from blood, collected 14 days before vaccination.

The CDR3 loop reads CASSSGPLRGQYF. Written as DNA, the CDR3 is TGTGCCAGCAGCTCCGGTCCCCTACGAGGGCAGTACTTC. The chain couples TRBV9 to TRBJ2-7, with D hard to call. V was cut by 4 bases and J by 9 bases, with 17 bases left in between. This CDR3 has 13 residues. Germline-derived CDR1 and CDR2 are SGDLS and YYNGEE.